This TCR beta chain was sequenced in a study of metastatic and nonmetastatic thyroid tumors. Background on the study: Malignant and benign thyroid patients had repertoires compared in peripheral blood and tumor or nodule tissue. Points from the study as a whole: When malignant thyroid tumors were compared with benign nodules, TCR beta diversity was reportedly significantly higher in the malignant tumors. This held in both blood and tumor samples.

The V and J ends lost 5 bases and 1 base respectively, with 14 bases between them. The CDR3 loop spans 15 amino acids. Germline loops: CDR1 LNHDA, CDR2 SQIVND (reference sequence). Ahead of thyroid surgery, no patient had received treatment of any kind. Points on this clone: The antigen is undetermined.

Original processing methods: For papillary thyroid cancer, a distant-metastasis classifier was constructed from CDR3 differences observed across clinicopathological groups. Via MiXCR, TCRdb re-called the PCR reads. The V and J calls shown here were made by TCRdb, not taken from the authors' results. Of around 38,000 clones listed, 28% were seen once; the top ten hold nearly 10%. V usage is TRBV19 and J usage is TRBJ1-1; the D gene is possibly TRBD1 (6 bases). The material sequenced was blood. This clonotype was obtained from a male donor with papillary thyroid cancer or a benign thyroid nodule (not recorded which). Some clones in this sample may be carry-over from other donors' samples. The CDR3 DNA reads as TGTGCCAGTAGTTTCAACAGGGTCGGGAACACTGAAGCTTTCTTT. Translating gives CASSFNRVGNTEAFF.